Sequencing of this T cell receptor beta chain was carried out in a study of T cells after yellow fever vaccination. Study-wide findings and caveats: Weaker in magnitude, the secondary response showed a faster peak on day 5 versus 15. Post-booster repertoires again held most primary-vaccination clones (roughly 95% CD4, 80% to 90% CD8).

UMIs and a universal primer site were added when TCR cDNA was made by 5'RACE template switching. TCRdb fed the 5' RACE reads into MiXCR, producing one record per CDR3 protein. The repertoire consists of more than 350,000 distinct CDR3 sequences, with 11% occurring once and the leading ten covering 15% to 20%. CDR3 length: 15 residues. J was trimmed by 3 bases and V by 8 bases; bases with no gene match: 7. Germline V gives CDR1 MNHEY, CDR2 SVGEGT. Comments on this clonotype: Its antigen remains unidentified.

V and J are TRBV6-2 or TRBV6-3 and TRBJ2-2; 9 bases agree with TRBD1. This specimen was PBMCs, taken on the day of the first yellow fever vaccination. The receptor's source is a man aged 18 to 29 who received the YFV17D yellow fever vaccine. In DNA, the CDR3 is TGTGCCAGCCAGGACAGGGGTTATGACACCGGGGAGCTGTTTTTT. Protein: CASQDRGYDTGELFF.